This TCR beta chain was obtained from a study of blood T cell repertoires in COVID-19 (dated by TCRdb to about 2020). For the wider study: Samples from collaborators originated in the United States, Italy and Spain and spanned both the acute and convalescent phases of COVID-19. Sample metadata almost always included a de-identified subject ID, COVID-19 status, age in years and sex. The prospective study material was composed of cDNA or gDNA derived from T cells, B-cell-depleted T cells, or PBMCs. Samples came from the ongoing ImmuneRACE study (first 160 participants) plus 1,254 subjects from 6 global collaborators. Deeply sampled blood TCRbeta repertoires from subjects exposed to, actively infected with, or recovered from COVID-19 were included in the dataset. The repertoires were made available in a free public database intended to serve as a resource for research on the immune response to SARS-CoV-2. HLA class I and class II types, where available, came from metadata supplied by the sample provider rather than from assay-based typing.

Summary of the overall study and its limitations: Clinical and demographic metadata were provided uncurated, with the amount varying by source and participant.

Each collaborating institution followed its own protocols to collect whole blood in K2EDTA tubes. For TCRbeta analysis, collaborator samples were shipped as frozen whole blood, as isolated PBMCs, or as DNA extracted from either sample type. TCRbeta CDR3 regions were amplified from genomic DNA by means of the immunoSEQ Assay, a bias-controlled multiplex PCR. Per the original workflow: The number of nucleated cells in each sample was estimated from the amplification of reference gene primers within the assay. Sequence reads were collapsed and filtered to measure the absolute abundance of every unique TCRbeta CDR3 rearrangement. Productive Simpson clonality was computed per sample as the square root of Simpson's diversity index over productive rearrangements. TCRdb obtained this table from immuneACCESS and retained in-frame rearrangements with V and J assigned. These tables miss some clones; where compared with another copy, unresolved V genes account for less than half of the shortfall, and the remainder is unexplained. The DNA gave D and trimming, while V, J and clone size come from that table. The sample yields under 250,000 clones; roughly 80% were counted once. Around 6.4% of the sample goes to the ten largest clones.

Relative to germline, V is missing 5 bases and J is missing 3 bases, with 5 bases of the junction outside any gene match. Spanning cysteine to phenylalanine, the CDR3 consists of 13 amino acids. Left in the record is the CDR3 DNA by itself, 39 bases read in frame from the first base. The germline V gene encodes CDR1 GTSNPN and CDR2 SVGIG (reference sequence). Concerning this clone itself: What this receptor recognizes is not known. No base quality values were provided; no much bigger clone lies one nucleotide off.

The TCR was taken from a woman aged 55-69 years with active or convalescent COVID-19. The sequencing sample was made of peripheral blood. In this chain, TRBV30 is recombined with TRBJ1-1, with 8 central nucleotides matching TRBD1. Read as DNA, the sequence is TGTGCCTGGGTGACAGGGGAGGACACTGAAGCTTTCTTT. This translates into CAWVTGEDTEAFF.